Presented here are 28 T cell receptor beta chains from one specimen sequenced in a study of beta chain features in type 1 diabetes. Study-level results: Among all four CD4+ subsets, Type 1 diabetes patients had TCRB CDR3s that were moderately but significantly shorter.

Antigens of these TCRs are unknown. Reverse transcription of all isolated RNA meant that expressed TCRB transcripts were sequenced. TCRdb keeps only in-frame clones here, not all; method: immunoSEQ multiplex PCR. The sample includes more than 250,000 clones, 20% to 25% of them seen just once. The sample was naive CD4+ T cells from blood. The receptors stem from a woman aged 25 to 39 with type 1 diabetes.

This clone was seen once. The V call is TRBV5-1, the J call TRBJ2-5, with a possible D match to TRBD1 (6 bases). There are 15 residues in the CDR3. Trimming removed 4 bases from V and 1 base from J, with 14 bases in between. Germline loops: CDR1 SGHRS, CDR2 YFSETQ. DNA of the CDR3: TGCGCCAGCAGCGATCAAACAGGGCTCCAAGAGACCCAGTACTTC. Its translation: CASSDQTGLQETQYF.

This chain connects TRBV28 to TRBJ2-7; 10 bases line up with TRBD1. With V trimmed by 6 bases and J by 5 bases, 7 bases remained unmatched. Germline values: CDR1 MDHEN, CDR2 SYDVKM. CDR3 size: 14 residues. The CDR3 sequence is CASRTGQGDHEQYF. Here the CDR3 DNA reads TGTGCCAGCAGGACTGGACAGGGGGACCACGAGCAGTACTTC. The complete variable domain, with remaining parts taken from reference TRBV28 and TRBJ2-7, reads DVKVTQSSRYLVKRTGEKVFLECVQDMDHENMFWYRQDPGLGLRLIYFSYDVKMKEKGDIPEGYSVSREKKERFSLILESASTNQTSMYLCASRTGQGDHEQYFGPGTRLTVT.

This sequence joins TRBV21-1 and TRBJ2-5; the table's TRBD1 call for D was not verified on the DNA. TRBV21-1 is listed as a pseudogene. There are 12 residues in the CDR3. CDR3 region: CASNRVQETQYF. The CDR3 coding sequence is TGTGCCAGCAACAGGGTCCAAGAGACCCAGTACTTC.

The table lists this clone with a few counts. The genes are TRBV5-1 and TRBJ1-2; 7 bases are shared with TRBD1. Trimming cost V 4 bases and J 8 bases; bases outside gene matches: 8. This CDR3 comprises 13 residues. Germline V gene lookup returns CDR1 SGHRS and CDR2 YFSETQ. CDR3 residues: CASSPTGEFGYTF. The DNA of the CDR3 is TGCGCCAGCAGCCCTACAGGGGAATTCGGCTACACCTTC. The full variable domain, completed using reference TRBV5-1 and TRBJ1-2, is KAGVTQTPRYLIKTRGQQVTLSCSPISGHRSVSWYQQTPGQGLQFLFEYFSETQRNKGNFPGRFSGRQFSNSRSEMNVSTLELGDSALYLCASSPTGEFGYTFGSGTRLTVV.

This clone has more than one count but fewer than ten. This rearrangement joins TRBV9 to TRBJ2-4, with 8 bases lining up with TRBD2. The CDR3 is 13 amino acids. V trimming: 0 bases; J trimming: 10 bases; junction bases outside the gene matches: 3. Per germline, CDR1 SGDLS and CDR2 YYNGEE. The DNA of the CDR3 is TGTGCCAGCAGCGTAGTAACGGGAGGGATTCAGTACTTC. Translated, it gives CASSVVTGGIQYF. Together with reference TRBV9 and TRBJ2-4, the CDR3 gives the full variable domain: DSGVTQTPKHLITATGQRVTLRCSPRSGDLSVYWYQQSLDQGLQFLIQYYNGEERAKGNILERFSAQQFPDLHSELNLSSLELGDSALYFCASSVVTGGIQYFGAGTRLSVL.

The chain is built from TRBV30 and TRBJ1-4; a possible D gene is TRBD1 (5 bases). The CDR3 loop spans 14 amino acids. From germline, CDR1 is GTSNPN and CDR2 SVGIG (reference sequence). V lost 4 bases to trimming and J lost 0 bases, with 9 bases between them. CDR3 sequence (DNA): TGTGCCTGGAATCGACAGTCAACTAATGAAAAACTGTTTTTT. This codes for CAWNRQSTNEKLFF.

The sample holds a few counts of this clone. This chain joins TRBV4-1 and TRBJ2-7, with 8 positions matching TRBD2. V lost 3 bases and J lost 2; bases outside the gene matches: 3. CDR1 and CDR2 from the germline V gene are MGHRA and YSYEKL. CDR3 length: 14 amino acids. DNA of the CDR3: TGCGCCAGCAGCCATCTAGCGGGCCCCTACGAGCAGTACTTC. Its translation is CASSHLAGPYEQYF.

A few counts support this clone. This chain connects TRBV7-9 to TRBJ1-2; D gene uncertain. V lost 2 bases to trimming and J lost 9 bases, with 10 bases between them. Looked up from germline, CDR1 is SEHNR and CDR2 is FQNEAQ (reference sequence). The CDR3 runs to 12 residues. CDR3 nucleotide sequence: TGTGCCAGCAGCTTAAATGATGCGAGCTACACCTTC. As protein: CASSLNDASYTF.

This clone has a handful of counts. The CDR3 nucleotides are TGTGCCATCAGTGACAGCGGGATCAGCACAGATACGCAGTATTTT. It specifies CAISDSGISTDTQYF. The rearrangement uses TRBV10-3 and TRBJ2-3, with TRBD2 identical over 7 bases. CDR1 is ENHRY, CDR2 SYGVKD, per germline. CDR3 length equals 15 residues. V shed 3 bases, J shed 0 bases, and the junction held 3 bases outside the gene matches.

This sequence joins TRBV11-2 and TRBJ2-1, with 7 bases that match TRBD2. Trimming at V came to 2 bases and at J to 3 bases, leaving 4 bases not matched to a gene. Germline values: CDR1 SGHAT, CDR2 FQNNGV. The CDR3 runs to 15 residues. The CDR3 coding sequence is TGTGCCAGCAGCTTACTAGCGGCGAACTACAATGAGCAGTTCTTC. Protein: CASSLLAANYNEQFF. Variable domain in full (rest from reference TRBV11-2 and TRBJ2-1): EAGVAQSPRYKIIEKRQSVAFWCNPISGHATLYWYQQILGQGPKLLIQFQNNGVVDDSQLPKDRFSAERLKGVDSTLKIQPAKLEDSAVYLCASSLLAANYNEQFFGPGTRLTVL.

This chain uses TRBV30 with TRBJ1-2; D may be TRBD1 (5 bases). CDR3 length equals 15 residues. The V end lost 0 bases, the J end lost 2 bases, and 13 bases lay between the germline ends. CDR1 is GTSNPN and CDR2 is SVGIG in the germline V gene (reference sequence). The CDR3 nucleotides are TGTGCCTGGAGTGTACGTCCAGGGCCGAACTATGGCTACACCTTC. Its protein is CAWSVRPGPNYGYTF. The full variable domain, completed using reference TRBV30 and TRBJ1-2, is SQTIHQWPATLVQPVGSPLSLECTVEGTSNPNLYWYRQAAGRGLQLLFYSVGIGQISSEVPQNLSASRPQDRQFILSSKKLLLSDSGFYLCAWSVRPGPNYGYTFGSGTRLTVV.

V and J are TRBV19 and TRBJ1-2, with TRBD1 as a possible D gene (6 bases). The CDR3 loop spans 14 amino acids. Trimming took 10 bases from V and 6 from J, leaving 21 bases between them. Germline assignment: CDR1 LNHDA and CDR2 SQIVND (reference sequence). CDR3 loop: CATWGASGGDGYTF. The CDR3 DNA sequence: TGTGCCACCTGGGGGGCATCGGGAGGTGATGGCTACACCTTC.

The chain links TRBV9 to TRBJ2-5, with 7 nucleotides matching TRBD1. Per germline, CDR1 SGDLS and CDR2 YYNGEE. V was clipped by 0 bases and J by 2 bases; unmatched bases: 4. The CDR3 covers 15 residues. The CDR3 DNA is TGTGCCAGCAGCGTAGCCCCAGGGGGTCAAGAGACCCAGTACTTC. It codes for CASSVAPGGQETQYF.

The V and J genes are TRBV27 and TRBJ2-5; maybe TRBD2 (5 bases). V shed 3 bases and J shed 7 bases, with 9 bases lying between them. This CDR3 contains 12 residues. Germline V gene sequence: CDR1 MNHEY, CDR2 SMNVEV (reference sequence). The chain's CDR3 is CASSFVRGTQYF. The CDR3 bases are TGTGCCAGCAGTTTTGTCCGGGGGACCCAGTACTTC.

In its sample, this clone was seen a few times. This chain connects TRBV4-1 to TRBJ1-5, with 8 bases that match TRBD1. CDR3 length: 19 residues. Germline CDR1 is MGHRA and CDR2 is YSYEKL. V shed 3 bases, J shed 0 bases, and the junction held 13 bases outside the gene matches. The CDR3 loop reads CASSHPGTGEGYSNQPQHF. DNA for the CDR3: TGCGCCAGCAGCCATCCTGGGACAGGCGAAGGGTATAGCAATCAGCCCCAGCATTTT.

The chain combines TRBV29-1 with TRBJ2-2; 8 bases are shared with TRBD2. The V gene's germline CDR1 is SQVTM and CDR2 ANQGSEA. The CDR3 totals 15 residues. Unmatched junction bases numbered 13, after V lost 6 bases and J lost 7 bases. CDR3 in amino acids: CSVRPGLGGGGELFF. CDR3 DNA: TGCAGCGTGCGCCCGGGACTAGGAGGAGGCGGGGAGCTGTTTTTT.

This sequence joins TRBV5-1 and TRBJ2-1, with 8 bases matching TRBD1. V shed 4 bases, J shed 5 bases, and the junction held 5 bases outside the gene matches. Germline V gene lookup returns CDR1 SGHRS and CDR2 YFSETQ. The CDR3 sequence is 14 residues long. The CDR3 sequence is CASSAPDRDNEQFF. The CDR3 bases are TGCGCCAGCAGCGCCCCGGACAGGGACAATGAGCAGTTCTTC. The full variable domain, its missing parts supplied by reference TRBV5-1 and TRBJ2-1, is KAGVTQTPRYLIKTRGQQVTLSCSPISGHRSVSWYQQTPGQGLQFLFEYFSETQRNKGNFPGRFSGRQFSNSRSEMNVSTLELGDSALYLCASSAPDRDNEQFFGPGTRLTVL.

The J gene is TRBJ1-1, the V gene TRBV5-1; D remains unclear. The CDR3 is made up of 13 amino acids. Germline assignment: CDR1 SGHRS and CDR2 YFSETQ. V was trimmed by 0 bases and J by 6 bases, leaving 9 bases between them. Here the CDR3 reads CASSLEPSSEAFF. The CDR3 DNA reads TGCGCCAGCAGCTTGGAGCCGAGTTCTGAAGCTTTCTTT.

The chain combines TRBV27 with TRBJ2-1, with 9 bases lining up with TRBD1. V gave up 7 bases and J gave up 1 base; unmatched junction bases: 14. The CDR3 is 18 residues long. Germline V CDR1 and CDR2: MNHEY, SMNVEV (reference sequence). The chain's CDR3 is CASKVPGWGTGSYNEQFF. CDR3 DNA sequence: TGTGCCAGCAAGGTCCCAGGTTGGGGGACAGGGTCCTACAATGAGCAGTTCTTC.

The chain employs TRBV4-1 and TRBJ1-2, with unresolved D. The CDR3 sequence is 18 residues long. Looked up from germline, CDR1 is MGHRA and CDR2 is YSYEKL. V was pared by 0 bases and J by 8 bases, with 25 bases between. DNA for the CDR3: TGCGCCAGCAGCCAAGACCTAAACCGGCCCCCTGAAGCGGAAGGCTACACCTTC. Its translation: CASSQDLNRPPEAEGYTF.

A few counts support this clone. The CDR3 sequence: CASSLASQGAETQYF. The CDR3 nucleotides read TGTGCCAGCAGCTTAGCGTCCCAGGGGGCTGAGACCCAGTACTTC. The chain employs TRBV11-2 and TRBJ2-5, with 8 bases matching TRBD1. Germline loops: CDR1 SGHAT, CDR2 FQNNGV. V gave up 1 base and J gave up 5 bases; unmatched junction bases: 6. The CDR3 loop spans 15 amino acids. The variable domain in full, completed from reference TRBV11-2 and TRBJ2-5, reads EAGVAQSPRYKIIEKRQSVAFWCNPISGHATLYWYQQILGQGPKLLIQFQNNGVVDDSQLPKDRFSAERLKGVDSTLKIQPAKLEDSAVYLCASSLASQGAETQYFGPGTRLLVL.

The genes are TRBV5-1 and TRBJ2-3; D might be TRBD2 (6 bases). Germline loops: CDR1 SGHRS, CDR2 YFSETQ. V gave up 4 bases and J gave up 0 bases, with 12 bases separating them. This CDR3 is built from 15 residues. CDR3 residues: CASSRGTTSTDTQYF. Written as DNA, the CDR3 is TGCGCCAGCAGCCGGGGGACGACTAGCACAGATACGCAGTATTTT.

The sample holds a few counts of this clone. The V call is TRBV9, the J call TRBJ2-1, with 10 bases lining up with TRBD2. V lost 0 bases, J lost 4 bases, and 4 bases stayed unmatched. The CDR3 is made up of 16 amino acids. Germline-derived CDR1 and CDR2 are SGDLS and YYNGEE. CDR3 in amino acids: CASSVAGTSVYNEQFF. The CDR3 DNA sequence: TGTGCCAGCAGCGTAGCCGGGACTAGCGTTTACAATGAGCAGTTCTTC.

This chain uses TRBV7-2 with TRBJ1-2, with TRBD1 as a possible D gene (6 bases). Germline values: CDR1 SGHTA, CDR2 FQGNSA. This CDR3 comprises 15 residues. Trimming left V 5 bases short and J 4 bases short, with 17 bases between. The CDR3 bases are TGTGCCAGCAGCCCCCCAACAGGGCACAGCTATGGCTACACCTTC. It specifies CASSPPTGHSYGYTF.

This clone has just a few counts. This sequence joins TRBV7-2 and TRBJ2-5; weak D call: TRBD2 (6 bases). CDR1 is SGHTA, CDR2 FQGNSA, per germline. V dropped 5 bases and J dropped 1 base, with 14 bases sitting between them. The CDR3 loop spans 15 amino acids. The CDR3 coding sequence is TGTGCCAGCAGCCCATTTCGCGGGATCCAAGAGACCCAGTACTTC. Protein: CASSPFRGIQETQYF.

In this sample, this clone turned up a few times. The rearrangement joins TRBV7-9 to TRBJ2-4, with D possibly matching TRBD1 (5 bases). This CDR3 comprises 15 residues. Germline V gene lookup returns CDR1 SEHNR and CDR2 FQNEAQ (reference sequence). The V and J ends lost 5 bases and 1 base respectively, with 12 bases between them. DNA of the CDR3: TGTGCCAGCAGCGCCCCGGCAGGGGCCAAAAACATTCAGTACTTC. It codes for CASSAPAGAKNIQYF.

There are a few counts of this clone. This chain uses TRBV4-1 with TRBJ2-1; TRBD2 matches 7 bases. The CDR3 runs 16 residues. Germline CDR1 reads MGHRA; CDR2 reads YSYEKL. The V and J ends lost 4 bases and 3 bases, in that order; junction bases with no gene match: 9. CDR3 protein: CASSPLGGSFYNEQFF. The CDR3 DNA reads as TGCGCCAGCAGCCCTCTGGGAGGGAGCTTCTACAATGAGCAGTTCTTC.

This chain connects TRBV7-2 to TRBJ2-3, with D uncertain. This CDR3 comprises 11 residues. The germline V and J ends were trimmed by 2 bases and 12 bases, with 9 bases remaining between them. CDR1 and CDR2 from the germline V gene are SGHTA and FQGNSA. CDR3 DNA sequence: TGTGCCAGCAGCTTAATGTCCTTTCAGTATTTT. Encoded protein: CASSLMSFQYF.